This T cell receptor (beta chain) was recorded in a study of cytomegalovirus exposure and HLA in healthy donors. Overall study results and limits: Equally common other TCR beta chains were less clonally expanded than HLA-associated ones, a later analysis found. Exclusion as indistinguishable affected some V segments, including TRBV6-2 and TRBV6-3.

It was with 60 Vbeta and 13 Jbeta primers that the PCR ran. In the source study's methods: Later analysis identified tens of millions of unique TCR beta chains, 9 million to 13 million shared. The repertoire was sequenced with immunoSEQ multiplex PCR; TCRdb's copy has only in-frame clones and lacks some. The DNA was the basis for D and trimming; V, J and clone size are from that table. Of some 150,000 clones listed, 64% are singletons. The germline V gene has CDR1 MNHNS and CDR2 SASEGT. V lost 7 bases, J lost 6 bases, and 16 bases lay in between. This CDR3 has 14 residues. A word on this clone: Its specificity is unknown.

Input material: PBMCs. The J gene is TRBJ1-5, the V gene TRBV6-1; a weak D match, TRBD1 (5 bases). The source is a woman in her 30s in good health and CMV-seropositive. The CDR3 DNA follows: TGTGCCAGCACCAAGGCAGGGAACTTTCAGCCCCAGCATTTT. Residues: CASTKAGNFQPQHF.